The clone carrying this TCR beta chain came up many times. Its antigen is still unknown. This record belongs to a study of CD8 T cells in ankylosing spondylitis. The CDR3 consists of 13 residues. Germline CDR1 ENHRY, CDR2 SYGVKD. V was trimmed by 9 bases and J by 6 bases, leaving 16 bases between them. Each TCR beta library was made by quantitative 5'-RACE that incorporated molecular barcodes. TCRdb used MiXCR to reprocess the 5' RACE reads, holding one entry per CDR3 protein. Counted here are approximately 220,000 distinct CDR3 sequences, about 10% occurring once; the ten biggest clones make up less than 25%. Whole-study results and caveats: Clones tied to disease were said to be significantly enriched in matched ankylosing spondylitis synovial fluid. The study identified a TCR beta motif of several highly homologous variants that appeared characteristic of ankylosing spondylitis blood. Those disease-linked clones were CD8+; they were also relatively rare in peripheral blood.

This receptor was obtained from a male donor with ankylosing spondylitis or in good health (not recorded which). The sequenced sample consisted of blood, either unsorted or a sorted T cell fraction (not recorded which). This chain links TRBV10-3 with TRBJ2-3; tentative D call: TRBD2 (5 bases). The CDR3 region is CAIWTGLDDTQYF. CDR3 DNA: TGTGCCATATGGACGGGGTTAGATGATACGCAGTATTTT.